This T cell receptor beta chain was observed in a study of radiation and T cells in renal cell carcinoma. Measured with immunoSEQ multiplex PCR; TCRdb has only the in-frame clones, and not every one. The sample lists some 26,000 clones; roughly 80% were seen once. Stated time point: blood 2 weeks post-SBRT. Sample treatment: 15 Gy SBRT to primary tumor, nephrectomy 4 weeks later. On this clone itself: Antigen unknown.

The study, taken as a whole, reports: In blood, top tumor clones expanded by 2 weeks, shrinking by 4.

The V and J ends lost 4 bases and 4 bases, in that order; junction bases with no gene match: 9. CDR3 length: 15 amino acids. Germline values: CDR1 GTSNPN, CDR2 SVGIG (reference sequence). The chain couples TRBV30 to TRBJ2-5; the match to TRBD2 covers 10 bases. This sequence originates from a man aged 60 to 69 with renal cell carcinoma. The sequencing here drew on blood, taken from a patient whose treatment included radiotherapy and nephrectomy. The CDR3 DNA reads TGTGCCTGGACCAAGGGACTAGCGTCGTCAGAGACCCAGTACTTC. Amino acid sequence: CAWTKGLASSETQYF.